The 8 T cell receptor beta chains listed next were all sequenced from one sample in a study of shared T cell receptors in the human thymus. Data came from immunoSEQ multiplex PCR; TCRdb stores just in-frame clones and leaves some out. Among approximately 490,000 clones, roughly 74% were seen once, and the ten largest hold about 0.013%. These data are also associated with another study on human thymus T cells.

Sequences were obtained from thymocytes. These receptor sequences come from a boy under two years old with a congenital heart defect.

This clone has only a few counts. CDR3 residues: CATRGRDQPQHF. The DNA for the CDR3 is TGTGCCACCCGTGGGAGGGATCAGCCCCAGCATTTT. The chain combines TRBV19 with TRBJ1-5; D unclear. Germline assignment: CDR1 LNHDA and CDR2 SQIVND (reference sequence). The CDR3 runs 12 residues. The V gene lost 10 bases and the J gene lost 5 bases, with 12 bases spanning the gap.

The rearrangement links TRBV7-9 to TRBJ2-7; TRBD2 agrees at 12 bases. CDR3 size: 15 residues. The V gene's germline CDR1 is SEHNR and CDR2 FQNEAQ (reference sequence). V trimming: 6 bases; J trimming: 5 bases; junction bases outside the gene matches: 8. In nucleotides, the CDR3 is TGTGCCAGCAGTAGTCTAGCGGGAGGGAGGCACGAGCAGTACTTC. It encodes CASSSLAGGRHEQYF. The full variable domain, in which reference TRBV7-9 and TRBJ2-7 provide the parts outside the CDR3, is DTGVSQNPRHKITKRGQNVTFRCDPISEHNRLYWYRQTLGQGPEFLTYFQNEAQLEKSRLLSDRFSAERPKGSFSTLEIQRTEQGDSAMYLCASSSLAGGRHEQYFGPGTRLTVT.

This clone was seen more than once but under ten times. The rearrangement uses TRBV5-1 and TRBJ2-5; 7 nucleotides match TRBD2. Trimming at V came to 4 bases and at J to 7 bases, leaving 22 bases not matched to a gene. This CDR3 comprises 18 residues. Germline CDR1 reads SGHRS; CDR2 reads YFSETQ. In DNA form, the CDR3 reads TGCGCCAGCAGCCCCGCTATAGCGGGTTTCGCGAGTATATGGACCCAGTACTTC. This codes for CASSPAIAGFASIWTQYF. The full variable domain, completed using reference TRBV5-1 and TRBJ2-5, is KAGVTQTPRYLIKTRGQQVTLSCSPISGHRSVSWYQQTPGQGLQFLFEYFSETQRNKGNFPGRFSGRQFSNSRSEMNVSTLELGDSALYLCASSPAIAGFASIWTQYFGPGTRLLVL.

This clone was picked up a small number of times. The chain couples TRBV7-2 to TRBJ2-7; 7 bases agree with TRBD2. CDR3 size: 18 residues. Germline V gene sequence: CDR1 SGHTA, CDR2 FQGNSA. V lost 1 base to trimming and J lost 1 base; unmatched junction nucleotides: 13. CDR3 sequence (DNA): TGTGCCAGCAGCTTAGGGCCAGTAGGGGAGGGCCCGTCCTACGAGCAGTACTTC. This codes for CASSLGPVGEGPSYEQYF.

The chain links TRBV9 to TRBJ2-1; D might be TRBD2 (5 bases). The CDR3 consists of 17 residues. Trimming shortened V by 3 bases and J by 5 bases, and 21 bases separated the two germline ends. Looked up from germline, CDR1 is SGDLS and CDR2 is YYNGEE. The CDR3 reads CASSGGLRETLDNEQFF. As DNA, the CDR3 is TGTGCCAGCAGCGGCGGCCTGAGGGAGACCCTGGACAATGAGCAGTTCTTC.

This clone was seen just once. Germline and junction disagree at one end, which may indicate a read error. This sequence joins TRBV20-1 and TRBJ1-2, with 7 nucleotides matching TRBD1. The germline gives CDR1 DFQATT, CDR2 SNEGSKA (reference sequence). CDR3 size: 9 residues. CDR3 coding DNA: TGCAGTGCACCGACAGGGTACCCCTTC. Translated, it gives CSAPTGYPF.

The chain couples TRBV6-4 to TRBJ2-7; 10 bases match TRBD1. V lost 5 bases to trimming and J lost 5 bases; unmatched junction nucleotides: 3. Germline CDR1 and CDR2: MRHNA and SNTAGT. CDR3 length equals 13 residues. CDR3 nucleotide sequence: TGTGCCAGCAGTCAGACAGGGGGCCACGAGCAGTACTTC. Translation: CASSQTGGHEQYF.

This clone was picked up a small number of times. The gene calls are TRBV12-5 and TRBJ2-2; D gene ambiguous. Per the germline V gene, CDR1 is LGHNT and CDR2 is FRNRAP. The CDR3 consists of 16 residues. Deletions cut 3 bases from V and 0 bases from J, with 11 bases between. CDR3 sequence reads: CASGFLILPNTGELFF. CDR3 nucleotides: TGTGCTAGTGGTTTCCTAATTCTCCCGAACACCGGGGAGCTGTTTTTT.